These 20 T cell receptor beta chains share one sample of origin, sequenced in a study of response to subunit inactivated influenza vaccine. TCRdb itself ran the RT-PCR reads through MiXCR, one entry per CDR3 protein. The sample holds roughly 520,000 distinct CDR3 sequences; about 25% are singletons and the top ten take under 2.5%. This material consisted of CD4+ T cells sorted from PBMCs, taken less than 6 days after vaccination. These receptors all come from a middle-aged man who received an inactivated influenza vaccine.

V and J are TRBV4-3 and TRBJ1-2; the D is unclear. Germline V gene data show CDR1 as LGHNA and CDR2 as YSLEER. There are 15 residues in the CDR3. V lost 2 bases to trimming and J lost 4 bases, with 14 bases between them. This CDR3 reads CASSQNQGLSYGYTF. DNA for the CDR3: TGCGCCAGCAGCCAAAACCAAGGGTTGAGCTATGGCTACACCTTC.

This clonotype was observed a few times. The rearrangement joins TRBV12-3 or TRBV12-4 to TRBJ1-2; 7 bases are shared with TRBD1. The ends lost 3 bases at V and 7 bases at J; junction bases unmatched: 5. The CDR3 runs 13 residues. In DNA, the CDR3 is TGTGCCAGCAGTTTTGGGACAGCGGGTGGCTACACCTTC. Its translation: CASSFGTAGGYTF.

The genes are TRBV6-2 or TRBV6-3 and TRBJ1-6; no definite D call. Trimming cost V 4 bases and J 9 bases, with 16 bases left between them. This CDR3 contains 15 residues. Per germline, CDR1 MNHEY and CDR2 SVGEGT. The CDR3: CASSFLGVTTSPLHF. The CDR3 DNA sequence: TGTGCCAGCAGTTTCTTGGGAGTGACTACTTCACCCCTCCACTTT.

This clonotype was detected a few times. This chain uses TRBV28 with TRBJ2-7, with D possibly TRBD2 on 5 matching bases. V was trimmed by 6 bases and J by 6 bases, leaving 15 bases between them. Per germline, CDR1 MDHEN and CDR2 SYDVKM. The CDR3 runs to 13 residues. CDR3 protein: CASRVSGSREQYF. The CDR3 DNA sequence: TGTGCCAGCAGGGTCTCTGGGAGTCGCGAGCAGTACTTC.

The DNA for the CDR3 is TGCGCCAGCAGCCTCCTAATCGGAATGCGGACAGGAGTCTACGAGCAGTACTTC. Its protein is CASSLLIGMRTGVYEQYF. This rearrangement joins TRBV4-1 to TRBJ2-7, with 7 positions matching TRBD1. The CDR3 consists of 18 residues. The V and J ends lost 4 bases and 3 bases, in that order; junction bases with no gene match: 18. The germline CDR1 and CDR2 sequences are MGHRA and YSYEKL.

This clonotype has only a few counts. The rearrangement links TRBV5-1 to TRBJ2-2; D is uncertain. This CDR3 is built from 14 residues. Per germline, CDR1 SGHRS and CDR2 YFSETQ. V shed 5 bases and J shed 2 bases, with 10 bases lying between them. The CDR3 nucleotides are TGCGCCAGCAGACTTCTCAGCAACACCGGGGAGCTGTTTTTT. It codes for CASRLLSNTGELFF.

J is TRBJ2-1 and V is TRBV5-4; 9 bases are a match to TRBD1. The germline V gene has CDR1 SGHNT and CDR2 YYREEE (reference sequence). CDR3 size: 16 residues. The V and J ends lost 3 bases and 12 bases, in that order; junction bases with no gene match: 16. The CDR3 protein is CASSWGPGQGNRGQFF. The DNA of the CDR3 is TGTGCCAGCAGCTGGGGACCGGGACAGGGTAACAGGGGGCAGTTCTTC.

The chain uses TRBV12-3 or TRBV12-4 and TRBJ2-6; 8 nucleotides match TRBD1. This CDR3 spans 18 amino acids. V lost 5 bases and J lost 2; bases outside the gene matches: 11. The DNA of the CDR3 is TGTGCCAGCAGTGCGCGGACAGGGAGGTCCACTGGGGCCAACGTCCTGACTTTC. It codes for CASSARTGRSTGANVLTF.

The rearrangement joins TRBV18 to TRBJ2-3; 8 bases align to TRBD2. The ends lost 3 bases at V and 5 bases at J; junction bases unmatched: 16. The CDR3 is 18 amino acids. CDR1 KGHSH and CDR2 LQKENI come from the germline V gene. CDR3 nucleotide sequence: TGTGCCAGCTCACCGCGGGGTAGCGGGGAGATGACGAGAGATACGCAGTATTTT. It is translated as CASSPRGSGEMTRDTQYF.

This clonotype was seen a handful of times. V is TRBV20-1 and J is TRBJ2-1; 9 bases are a match to TRBD1. CDR1 and CDR2 from the germline V gene are DFQATT and SNEGSKA (reference sequence). The CDR3 extends over 15 amino acids. V dropped 3 bases and J dropped 8; count of bases not matched to a gene: 11. CDR3 sequence reads: CSASYRGRSLDEQFF. Here the CDR3 DNA reads TGCAGTGCTAGTTACAGGGGGCGGTCTCTCGATGAGCAGTTCTTC.

This clonotype has only a few counts. The chain combines TRBV11-2 with TRBJ1-2; D not resolved. Per germline, CDR1 SGHAT and CDR2 FQNNGV. Between the trimmed V and J ends, which lost 1 base and 0 bases, there was a span of 9 bases. This CDR3 has 15 residues. The CDR3 sequence is CASSLVLGANYGYTF. The CDR3 nucleotides read TGTGCCAGCAGCTTAGTTTTGGGAGCTAACTATGGCTACACCTTC.

This clonotype turned up a few times. The chain links TRBV7-2 to TRBJ2-1; 13 bases agree with TRBD2. The germline gives CDR1 SGHTA, CDR2 FQGNSA. Trimming cost V 9 bases and J 4 bases; bases outside gene matches: 9. The CDR3 spans 16 residues. The CDR3, as DNA: TGTGCCAGAAAACTAGCGGGAGGGCCTCTATACAATGAGCAGTTCTTC. Translated: CARKLAGGPLYNEQFF.

Only a few counts were recorded for this clonotype. The rearrangement links TRBV11-2 to TRBJ1-2, with D maybe TRBD1 (6 bases). CDR3 length: 15 residues. V was shortened by 5 bases and J by 1 base, with 14 bases between the two germline ends. The germline gives CDR1 SGHAT, CDR2 FQNNGV. The CDR3 DNA sequence: TGTGCCAGCAGCCAGGCCGACAGGTTTAACTATGGCTACACCTTC. This sequence encodes CASSQADRFNYGYTF.

V usage is TRBV2 and J usage is TRBJ2-3; 9 bases map to TRBD1. CDR1 is SNHLY and CDR2 is FYNNEI in the germline V gene. Trimming at V came to 3 bases and at J to 3 bases, leaving 7 bases not matched to a gene. This CDR3 has 16 residues. The CDR3 region has the DNA TGTGCCAGCAGTGAGGACAGGGGCAGAGCTACAGATACGCAGTATTTT. This codes for CASSEDRGRATDTQYF.

The chain is built from TRBV5-6 and TRBJ2-1; 10 bases agree with TRBD2. V lost 2 bases, J lost 4 bases, and 3 bases stayed unmatched. This CDR3 comprises 15 residues. Germline-derived CDR1 and CDR2 are SGHDT and YYEEEE. The CDR3 coding sequence is TGTGCCAGCAGCTTTCGACTAGCGGGTTACAATGAGCAGTTCTTC. Amino acids: CASSFRLAGYNEQFF.

Ten or more counts support this clonotype. The chain links TRBV12-3 or TRBV12-4 to TRBJ1-5; no clear D. This CDR3 contains 13 residues. V shed 6 bases and J shed 5 bases, with 11 bases lying between them. The CDR3: CASSSTWDQPQHF. The CDR3 DNA reads as TGTGCCAGCAGCTCTACCTGGGATCAGCCCCAGCATTTT.

The V and J genes are TRBV10-3 and TRBJ2-7; D remains unclear. The germline CDR1 and CDR2 sequences are ENHRY and SYGVKD. The CDR3 consists of 15 residues. Trimming pared 0 bases from V and 6 bases from J, leaving 15 bases between. CDR3 nucleotides: TGTGCCATCAGTGAGTCTGGGGTCGGAACGGGCGAGCAGTACTTC. The encoded protein is CAISESGVGTGEQYF.

In DNA form, the CDR3 reads TGTGCCAGCAGCTGGGATAGGCAGACCCAGTACTTC. This codes for CASSWDRQTQYF. The rearrangement links TRBV5-4 to TRBJ2-5, with unresolved D. The germline V gene encodes CDR1 SGHNT and CDR2 YYREEE (reference sequence). The CDR3 is 12 residues long. V lost 3 bases and J lost 6, with 9 bases in between.

This rearrangement joins TRBV12-3 or TRBV12-4 to TRBJ1-5; D might be TRBD1 (5 bases). V was pared by 3 bases and J by 5 bases, with 11 bases between. This CDR3 has 14 amino acids. CDR3 loop: CASSLGDGYQPQHF. The CDR3 bases are TGTGCCAGCAGTTTGGGGGACGGATATCAGCCCCAGCATTTT.

V and J are TRBV5-1 and TRBJ2-1; 11 bases align to TRBD2. After removal of 4 bases from V and 3 bases from J, the junction contained 6 bases not matched to a gene. Germline values: CDR1 SGHRS, CDR2 YFSETQ. The CDR3 is 16 amino acids. CDR3 bases: TGCGCCAGCAGCCCGGGACTAGCGGCCATCTACAATGAGCAGTTCTTC. It translates to CASSPGLAAIYNEQFF.